These 7 T cell receptor beta chains were all obtained from the same sample, sequenced in a study of blood T cell repertoires in COVID-19. The repertoire was sequenced with immunoSEQ multiplex PCR; TCRdb's copy has only in-frame clones and lacks some. The data show approximately 190,000 clones, about 88% seen once. Sequenced sample: peripheral blood. The origin of the receptors is a woman aged 40 to 55 who had recovered from COVID-19.

This clone was seen a single time. The chain is built from TRBV5-3 and TRBJ2-1; the D gene is possibly TRBD2 (6 bases). TRBV5-3 falls under the ORF class, with uncertain function. The V end lost 5 bases, the J end lost 0 bases, and 12 bases lay between the germline ends. The CDR3 runs to 15 residues. The CDR3 coding sequence is TGTGCCAGAAGACCCCTGGGGGGCTCCTACAATGAGCAGTTCTTC. Its protein product is CARRPLGGSYNEQFF.

The chain is built from TRBV3-1 (or the pseudogene TRBV3-2) and TRBJ2-7; 9 bases agree with TRBD2. CDR1 and CDR2 (germline): LGHDT, YNNKEL (reference sequence). CDR3 length equals 14 residues. Trimming removed 4 bases from V and 5 bases from J; junction bases left unmatched: 6. The CDR3 region is CASSLGVAGDEQYF. CDR3 sequence (DNA): TGTGCCAGCAGCCTCGGGGTAGCGGGAGACGAGCAGTACTTC.

V usage is TRBV3-1 (or the pseudogene TRBV3-2) and J usage is TRBJ1-6, with a tentative D call TRBD1 (5 bases). Trimming took 4 bases from V and 6 from J, leaving 10 bases between them. Germline CDR1 LGHDT, CDR2 YNNKEL (reference sequence). The CDR3 extends over 14 amino acids. CDR3 in amino acids: CASSPMDTNSPLHF. The CDR3 bases are TGTGCCAGCAGCCCCATGGACACTAATTCACCCCTCCACTTT.

This sequence joins TRBV19 and TRBJ2-5; D might be TRBD1 (6 bases). The CDR3 has 15 amino acids. Per the germline V gene, CDR1 is LNHDA and CDR2 is SQIVND (reference sequence). The ends were cut back, 4 bases at V and 3 bases at J, with 15 bases in the middle. The chain's CDR3 is CASSTHGQKEETQYF. CDR3 bases: TGTGCCAGTAGTACCCACGGACAGAAAGAAGAGACCCAGTACTTC.

The J gene is TRBJ1-1, the V gene TRBV19, with 12 bases fitting TRBD1. The CDR3 spans 17 residues. The J segment lost 4 bases and the V segment lost 6 bases, leaving 12 bases of the junction unmatched. CDR1 and CDR2 (germline): LNHDA, SQIVND (reference sequence). The CDR3 DNA reads as TGTGCCAGTAGACCTACCGGGACAGGGGGCTTTGTCACTGAAGCTTTCTTT. Its translation: CASRPTGTGGFVTEAFF.

V usage is TRBV4-3 and J usage is TRBJ1-1; TRBD1 is a possible D gene (6 bases). This CDR3 region has 14 residues. The germline gives CDR1 LGHNA, CDR2 YSLEER. V was trimmed by 2 bases and J by 5 bases, leaving 12 bases between them. CDR3 protein: CASSQNGGATEAFF. In DNA form, the CDR3 reads TGCGCCAGCAGCCAAAATGGGGGCGCGACTGAAGCTTTCTTT.

The chain has TRBV30 and TRBJ1-3; no definite D call. V lost 0 bases, J lost 0 bases, and 6 bases lay in between. The CDR3 loop spans 14 amino acids. CDR1 is GTSNPN, CDR2 SVGIG, per germline (reference sequence). The CDR3 loop is CAWSVQISGNTIYF. DNA for the CDR3: TGTGCCTGGAGTGTACAGATCTCTGGAAACACCATATATTTT. Using reference TRBV30 and TRBJ1-3 for the parts outside the CDR3, the full variable domain is SQTIHQWPATLVQPVGSPLSLECTVEGTSNPNLYWYRQAAGRGLQLLFYSVGIGQISSEVPQNLSASRPQDRQFILSSKKLLLSDSGFYLCAWSVQISGNTIYFGEGSWLTVV.